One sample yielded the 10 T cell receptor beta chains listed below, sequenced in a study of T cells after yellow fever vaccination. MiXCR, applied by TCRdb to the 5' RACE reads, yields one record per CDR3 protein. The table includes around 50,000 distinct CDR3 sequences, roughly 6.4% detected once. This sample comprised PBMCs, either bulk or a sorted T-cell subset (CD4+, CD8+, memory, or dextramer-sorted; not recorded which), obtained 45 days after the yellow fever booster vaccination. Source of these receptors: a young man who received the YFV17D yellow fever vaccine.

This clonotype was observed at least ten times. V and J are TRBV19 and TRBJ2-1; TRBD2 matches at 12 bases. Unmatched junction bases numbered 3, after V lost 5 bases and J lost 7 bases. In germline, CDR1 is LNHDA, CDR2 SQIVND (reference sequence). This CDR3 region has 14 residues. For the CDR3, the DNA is TGTGCCAGTAGTTCCGGACTAGCGGGGAATGAGCAGTTCTTC. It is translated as CASSSGLAGNEQFF. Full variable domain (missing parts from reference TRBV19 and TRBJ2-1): DGGITQSPKYLFRKEGQNVTLSCEQNLNHDAMYWYRQDPGQGLRLIYYSQIVNDFQKGDIAEGYSVSREKKESFPLTVTSAQKNPTAFYLCASSSGLAGNEQFFGPGTRLTVL.

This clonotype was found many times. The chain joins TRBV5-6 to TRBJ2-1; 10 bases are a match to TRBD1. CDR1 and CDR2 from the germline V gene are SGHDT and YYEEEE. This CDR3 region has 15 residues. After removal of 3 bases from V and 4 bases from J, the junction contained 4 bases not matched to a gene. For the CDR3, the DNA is TGTGCCAGCAGCTGGGGACAGGGGACTTACAATGAGCAGTTCTTC. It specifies CASSWGQGTYNEQFF.

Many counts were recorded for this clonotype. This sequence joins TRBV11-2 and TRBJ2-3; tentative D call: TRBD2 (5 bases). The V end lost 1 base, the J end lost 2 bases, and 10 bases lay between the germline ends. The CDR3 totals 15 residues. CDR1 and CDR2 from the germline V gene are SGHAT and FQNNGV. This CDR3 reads CASSLGRADTDTQYF. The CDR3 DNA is TGTGCCAGCAGCTTAGGGCGAGCGGACACAGATACGCAGTATTTT.

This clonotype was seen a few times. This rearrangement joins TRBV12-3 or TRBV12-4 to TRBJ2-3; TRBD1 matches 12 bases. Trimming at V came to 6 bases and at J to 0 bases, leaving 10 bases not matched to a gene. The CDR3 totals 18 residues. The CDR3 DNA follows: TGTGCCAGCAGAAGTAGGGGACAGGGGGCAGCTAGCACAGATACGCAGTATTTT. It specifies CASRSRGQGAASTDTQYF.

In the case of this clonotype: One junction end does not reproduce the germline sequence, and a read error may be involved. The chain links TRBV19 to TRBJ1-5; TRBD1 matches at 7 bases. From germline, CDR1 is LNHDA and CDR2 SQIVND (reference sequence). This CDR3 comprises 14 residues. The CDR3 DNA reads TGTGCCAGTAGTATAGGAGGGACAGCTCAGCACCAGCATTTT. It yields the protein CASSIGGTAQHQHF.

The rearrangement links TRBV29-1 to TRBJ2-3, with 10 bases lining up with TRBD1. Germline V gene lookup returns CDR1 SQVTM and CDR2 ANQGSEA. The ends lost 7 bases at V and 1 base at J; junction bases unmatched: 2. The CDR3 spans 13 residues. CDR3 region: CSGDRGGTDTQYF. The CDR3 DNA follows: TGCAGCGGGGACAGGGGTGGCACAGATACGCAGTATTTT.

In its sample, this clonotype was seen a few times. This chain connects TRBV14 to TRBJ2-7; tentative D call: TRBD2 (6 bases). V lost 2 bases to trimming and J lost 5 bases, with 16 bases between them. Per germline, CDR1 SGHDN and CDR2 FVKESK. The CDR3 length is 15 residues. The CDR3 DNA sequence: TGTGCCAGCAGCCAAAATCGTCTAGCGTCCCACGAGCAGTACTTC. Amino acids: CASSQNRLASHEQYF. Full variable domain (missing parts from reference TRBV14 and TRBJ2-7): EAGVTQFPSHSVIEKGQTVTLRCDPISGHDNLYWYRRVMGKEIKFLLHFVKESKQDESGMPNNRFLAERTGGTYSTLKVQPAELEDSGVYFCASSQNRLASHEQYFGPGTRLTVT.

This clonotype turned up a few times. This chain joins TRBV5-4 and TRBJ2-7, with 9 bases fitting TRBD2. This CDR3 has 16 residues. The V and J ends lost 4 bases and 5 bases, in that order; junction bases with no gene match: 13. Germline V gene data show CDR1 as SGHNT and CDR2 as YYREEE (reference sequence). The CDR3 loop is CASSTSRAGGPNEQYF. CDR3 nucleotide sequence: TGTGCCAGCAGCACCAGCAGGGCGGGAGGGCCAAACGAGCAGTACTTC.

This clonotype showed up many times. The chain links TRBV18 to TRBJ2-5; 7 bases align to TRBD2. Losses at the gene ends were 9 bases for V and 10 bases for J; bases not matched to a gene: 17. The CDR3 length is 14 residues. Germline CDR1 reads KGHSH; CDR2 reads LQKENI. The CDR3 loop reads CASRPAAQGGGQYF. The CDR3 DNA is TGTGCCAGTAGACCGGCTGCTCAGGGCGGGGGCCAGTACTTC.

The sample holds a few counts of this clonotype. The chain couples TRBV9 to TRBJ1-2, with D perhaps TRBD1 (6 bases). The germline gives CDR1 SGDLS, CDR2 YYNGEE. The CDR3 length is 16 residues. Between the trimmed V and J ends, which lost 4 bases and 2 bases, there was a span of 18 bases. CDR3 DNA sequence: TGTGCCAGCAGCCCTAGGGCGGGACATACGAACTATGGCTACACCTTC. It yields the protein CASSPRAGHTNYGYTF. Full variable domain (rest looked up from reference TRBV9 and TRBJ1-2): DSGVTQTPKHLITATGQRVTLRCSPRSGDLSVYWYQQSLDQGLQFLIQYYNGEERAKGNILERFSAQQFPDLHSELNLSSLELGDSALYFCASSPRAGHTNYGYTFGSGTRLTVV.